Below, 10 T cell receptor beta chains from the same sample are listed, as sequenced in a study of blood T cell repertoires in COVID-19 (dated by TCRdb to about 2020). Preparation of the library involved the immunoSEQ multiplex PCR assay. TCRdb took this table from immuneACCESS and kept in-frame rearrangements with V and J called. Such tables lack part of the clones; where checked against another copy, unresolved V genes explain under half of the gap, and the rest is unexplained. This sample gives 240,000 or so clones in total; just under 85% of them show up just once. The ten largest clones add up to roughly a tenth of the sample. Sequencing used peripheral blood. All receptors come from a woman at least 80 years old with acute or convalescent COVID-19.

The chain combines TRBV3-1 (or the pseudogene TRBV3-2) with TRBJ2-7, with a weak D call TRBD2 (6 bases). The V gene lost 0 bases and the J gene lost 6 bases, with 15 bases spanning the gap. This CDR3 has 15 amino acids. Germline CDR1 reads LGHDT; CDR2 reads YNNKEL (reference sequence). The CDR3 coding sequence is TGTGCCAGCAGCCAAGATCCGGGACTGCACTCCGAGCAGTACTTC. It is translated as CASSQDPGLHSEQYF.

This clone has just one count. This chain joins TRBV19 and TRBJ1-2, with TRBD1 identical over 8 bases. The V gene's germline CDR1 is LNHDA and CDR2 SQIVND (reference sequence). CDR3 size: 15 residues. V gave up 6 bases and J gave up 3 bases; unmatched junction bases: 9. This CDR3 is CASSPDREMHYGYTF. The CDR3 DNA reads as TGTGCCAGTAGCCCGGACAGGGAAATGCACTATGGCTACACCTTC. The entire variable domain, with the rest obtained from reference TRBV19 and TRBJ1-2, is as follows: DGGITQSPKYLFRKEGQNVTLSCEQNLNHDAMYWYRQDPGQGLRLIYYSQIVNDFQKGDIAEGYSVSREKKESFPLTVTSAQKNPTAFYLCASSPDREMHYGYTFGSGTRLTVV.

This chain connects TRBV6-1 to TRBJ1-5; 8 nucleotides align to TRBD1. The CDR3 contains 16 residues. V lost 4 bases and J lost 1; bases outside the gene matches: 6. Germline-derived CDR1 and CDR2 are MNHNS and SASEGT. The CDR3 nucleotides read TGTGCCAGCAGTGTCCAAGGACAGGGCAGCAATCAGCCCCAGCATTTT. Translation: CASSVQGQGSNQPQHF.

V and J are TRBV3-1 (or the pseudogene TRBV3-2) and TRBJ1-4; TRBD1 is a possible D gene (6 bases). The germline V gene has CDR1 LGHDT and CDR2 YNNKEL (reference sequence). The CDR3 runs 15 residues. With 4 bases removed from V and 3 bases from J, the gap between germline ends came to 12 bases. The CDR3 spells CASSPRRQANEKLFF. The DNA of the CDR3 is TGTGCCAGCAGCCCCCGCCGACAGGCTAATGAAAAACTGTTTTTT.

The rearrangement uses TRBV3-1 (or the pseudogene TRBV3-2) and TRBJ1-4; the match to TRBD1 covers 10 bases. The germline V gene has CDR1 LGHDT and CDR2 YNNKEL (reference sequence). There are 15 residues in the CDR3. J was trimmed by 6 bases and V by 5 bases; bases with no gene match: 6. DNA of the CDR3: TGTGCCAGCAGCGTACCGGGACAGGGGCATGAAAAACTGTTTTTT. Translated: CASSVPGQGHEKLFF.

The CDR3 protein is CASRGVGRGSSNYGYTF. The CDR3 region has the DNA TGTGCCAGCCGGGGAGTTGGCAGGGGGTCTTCTAACTATGGCTACACCTTC. The chain has TRBV25-1 and TRBJ1-2; 7 nucleotides match TRBD1. Germline CDR1 reads MGHDK; CDR2 reads SYGVNS. There are 17 residues in the CDR3. Unmatched junction bases numbered 15, after V lost 8 bases and J lost 0 bases.

The chain recombines TRBV5-1 with TRBJ2-7; tentatively, D is TRBD1 (5 bases). Trimming pared 4 bases from V and 3 bases from J, leaving 20 bases between. The CDR3 extends over 16 amino acids. Germline V gene lookup returns CDR1 SGHRS and CDR2 YFSETQ. Here the CDR3 reads CASSPVGRVSSYEQYF. DNA of the CDR3: TGCGCCAGCAGCCCAGTTGGCAGGGTATCCAGCTACGAGCAGTACTTC. Supplemented by reference TRBV5-1 and TRBJ2-7, the full variable domain reads KAGVTQTPRYLIKTRGQQVTLSCSPISGHRSVSWYQQTPGQGLQFLFEYFSETQRNKGNFPGRFSGRQFSNSRSEMNVSTLELGDSALYLCASSPVGRVSSYEQYFGPGTRLTVT.

This chain links TRBV7-2 with TRBJ1-2, with D hard to call. V was pared by 2 bases and J by 4 bases, with 14 bases between. CDR1 and CDR2 (germline): SGHTA, FQGNSA. CDR3 length: 15 amino acids. CDR3 sequence reads: CASSLSRRQPYGYTF. For the CDR3, the DNA is TGTGCCAGCAGCTTATCGCGGCGGCAGCCCTATGGCTACACCTTC.

The chain has TRBV28 and TRBJ1-5; D call uncertain. The length of the CDR3 is 14 residues. CDR1 is MDHEN and CDR2 is SYDVKM in the germline V gene. The V and J ends lost 5 bases and 4 bases respectively, with 12 bases between them. CDR3 bases: TGTGCCAGCAGTCCCCGGGGAGATAATCAGCCCCAGCATTTT. Translated: CASSPRGDNQPQHF.

This rearrangement joins TRBV7-2 to TRBJ2-7; D possibly corresponds to TRBD2 (7 bases). The CDR3 totals 16 residues. Germline V lookup: CDR1 SGHTA, CDR2 FQGNSA. Trimming took 1 base from V and 4 from J, leaving 17 bases between them. Written as DNA, the CDR3 is TGTGCCAGCAGCTTAGGTGGGGGGGCTCCACGATACGAGCAGTACTTC. Protein sequence: CASSLGGGAPRYEQYF.